Following are 27 T cell receptor beta chains from one sample sequenced in a study of shared clonotypes between healthy human individuals. Naive-designated CD8 cells lacked CD45RO, were positively enriched for CCR7, and omitted terminally differentiated effector memory CD45RA+ cells. The assay was immunoSEQ multiplex PCR, and TCRdb's table has in-frame clones only and misses some. The sample holds hundreds of thousands of clones, about 90% seen once. Specimen: naive CD8+ T cells sorted from blood. These TCRs come from a man aged 30-40 years in good health.

This chain connects TRBV5-1 to TRBJ2-7, with D possibly TRBD2 on 5 matching bases. The J call may be faulty, since TRBJ2-5 better matches the DNA end. CDR1 SGHRS and CDR2 YFSETQ come from the germline V gene. There are 14 residues in the CDR3. The DNA for the CDR3 is TGCGCCAGCAGCCACAAACCGGGACAAGAGACCCAGTACTTC. This encodes CASSHKPGQETQYF.

The J gene is TRBJ2-7, the V gene TRBV6-1; 8 nucleotides align to TRBD1. Germline V gene sequence: CDR1 MNHNS, CDR2 SASEGT. This CDR3 has 14 residues. Trimming took 5 bases from V and 3 from J; bases not matched to a gene: 6. The CDR3: CASSTPGQVYEQYF. CDR3 in DNA: TGTGCCAGCAGTACCCCGGGACAGGTCTACGAGCAGTACTTC.

The chain has TRBV10-1 and TRBJ2-7, with D tentatively TRBD1 (5 bases). CDR3 size: 15 residues. The V and J ends lost 6 bases and 3 bases respectively, with 18 bases between them. Looked up from germline, CDR1 is WNHNN and CDR2 is SYGVQD (reference sequence). CDR3 sequence reads: CASSPGQGSNYEQYF. CDR3 DNA sequence: TGCGCCAGCAGCCCCGGGCAGGGTTCAAACTACGAGCAGTACTTC.

On this clone: Other DNA variants within this sample encode the same CDR3. The rearrangement links TRBV7-7 to TRBJ2-7; TRBD1 might be the D (5 bases). Germline-derived CDR1 and CDR2 are SSHAT and FNYEAQ (reference sequence). CDR3 length equals 13 residues. With 1 base removed from V and 5 bases from J, the gap between germline ends came to 9 bases. The CDR3 here is CASSLGQGDEQYF. DNA of the CDR3: TGTGCCAGCAGCTTAGGACAAGGGGACGAGCAGTACTTC. Together with reference TRBV7-7 and TRBJ2-7, the CDR3 gives the full variable domain: GAGVSQSPRYKVTKRGQDVTLRCDPISSHATLYWYQQALGQGPEFLTYFNYEAQPDKSGLPSDRFSAERPEGSISTLTIQRTEQRDSAMYRCASSLGQGDEQYFGPGTRLTVT.

This clone has a single count. The chain couples TRBV27 to TRBJ2-7; D remains ambiguous. Trimming left V 6 bases short and J 3 bases short, with 12 bases between. Germline CDR1 is MNHEY and CDR2 is SMNVEV (reference sequence). There are 13 residues in the CDR3. The CDR3 DNA is TGTGCCAGCAGCCTCTGGGCCAACTACGAGCAGTACTTC. It specifies CASSLWANYEQYF.

The gene calls are TRBV28 and TRBJ2-7; D is possibly TRBD1 (7 bases). The V end lost 7 bases, the J end lost 7 bases, and 29 bases lay between the germline ends. Germline V CDR1 and CDR2: MDHEN, SYDVKM. The CDR3 runs 17 residues. The CDR3 region has the DNA TGTGCCAGCACCTTACGAGTGGGGCGGGACAGCCCTTTAGAGCAGTACTTC. This gives the protein CASTLRVGRDSPLEQYF. Full variable domain (missing parts from reference TRBV28 and TRBJ2-7): DVKVTQSSRYLVKRTGEKVFLECVQDMDHENMFWYRQDPGLGLRLIYFSYDVKMKEKGDIPEGYSVSREKKERFSLILESASTNQTSMYLCASTLRVGRDSPLEQYFGPGTRLTVT.

This clone was counted between two and nine times. The rearrangement links TRBV14 to TRBJ2-1, with 8 bases fitting TRBD1. Trimming took 1 base from V and 9 from J; bases not matched to a gene: 5. Germline V gives CDR1 SGHDN, CDR2 FVKESK. The CDR3 consists of 14 residues. The CDR3 protein is CASSQGNRGAEQFF. Here the CDR3 DNA reads TGTGCCAGCAGCCAAGGTAACAGGGGGGCTGAGCAGTTCTTC.

The chain is built from TRBV27 and TRBJ2-7; TRBD1 or TRBD2 may be the D gene (5 bases each). The CDR3 totals 15 residues. Trimming removed 4 bases at V and 2 bases at J, with 15 bases between. Looked up from germline, CDR1 is MNHEY and CDR2 is SMNVEV (reference sequence). The CDR3 region is CASSSGRTGTYEQYF. The CDR3 nucleotides read TGTGCCAGCAGTTCGGGACGGACGGGCACCTACGAGCAGTACTTC.

V is TRBV5-6 and J is TRBJ2-2; 7 bases line up with TRBD1. Per germline, CDR1 SGHDT and CDR2 YYEEEE. The CDR3 is made up of 15 amino acids. V shed 4 bases and J 7 bases; nucleotides not matched to a gene: 10. CDR3 nucleotides: TGTGCCAGCAGCGGACCAACAGGGGCCGGCGGGGAGCTGTTTTTT. Protein product: CASSGPTGAGGELFF.

This clone occurred a few times. This sequence joins TRBV11-2 and TRBJ2-7, with TRBD1 as a possible D gene (5 bases). The CDR3 is 13 amino acids. Germline-derived CDR1 and CDR2 are SGHAT and FQNNGV. The V and J ends lost 5 bases and 3 bases respectively, with 11 bases between them. The CDR3 bases are TGTGCCAGCAGCGGATCACAGGACTACGAGCAGTACTTC. This sequence encodes CASSGSQDYEQYF.

The chain employs TRBV13 and TRBJ2-1; TRBD2 aligns across 11 bases. In germline, CDR1 is PRHDT, CDR2 FYEKMQ (reference sequence). V was clipped by 3 bases and J by 5 bases; unmatched bases: 9. CDR3 length: 17 amino acids. CDR3 sequence (DNA): TGTGCCAGCAGCTTTGGGACTAGCGGATCTTGGGACAATGAGCAGTTCTTC. Translating it yields CASSFGTSGSWDNEQFF.

The sample holds a few counts of this clone. The chain is built from TRBV11-2 and TRBJ1-5, with D unclear. The germline CDR1 and CDR2 sequences are SGHAT and FQNNGV. Trimming removed 4 bases at V and 2 bases at J, with 12 bases between. This CDR3 comprises 15 residues. CDR3 in amino acids: CASSSDMLGNQPQHF. The CDR3 DNA reads TGTGCCAGCAGCTCAGACATGCTGGGCAATCAGCCCCAGCATTTT.

This rearrangement joins TRBV10-1 to TRBJ2-7, with 8 bases matching TRBD1. V lost 3 bases to trimming and J lost 3 bases; unmatched junction nucleotides: 1. Germline assignment: CDR1 WNHNN and CDR2 SYGVQD (reference sequence). The length of the CDR3 is 13 residues. CDR3: CASSEGTGYEQYF. The CDR3 nucleotides are TGCGCCAGCAGTGAAGGGACAGGCTACGAGCAGTACTTC.

The chain couples TRBV7-9 to TRBJ2-1, with D possibly being TRBD1 or TRBD2 (5 bases each). This CDR3 has 16 amino acids. From germline, CDR1 is SEHNR and CDR2 FQNEAQ (reference sequence). V was pared by 5 bases and J by 8 bases, with 22 bases between. The CDR3 sequence is CASSVTLGIGDHEQFF. The CDR3 DNA sequence: TGTGCCAGCAGCGTCACCTTGGGGATAGGGGACCATGAGCAGTTCTTC.

This clone was detected once. The genes are TRBV5-1 and TRBJ2-7; D is unclear. Trimming took 4 bases from V and 7 from J, leaving 15 bases between them. Germline loops: CDR1 SGHRS, CDR2 YFSETQ. CDR3 length equals 13 residues. CDR3 DNA: TGCGCCAGCAGCCCGGGCCAGCCCCGGGAGCAGTACTTC. Amino acids: CASSPGQPREQYF.

The gene calls are TRBV6-5 and TRBJ2-3; 8 positions match TRBD2. The ends lost 6 bases at V and 3 bases at J; junction bases unmatched: 8. There are 15 residues in the CDR3. Germline loops: CDR1 MNHEY, CDR2 SVGAGI. The CDR3, as DNA: TGTGCCAGCAGCCCAGCGGGGGTGACGACAGATACGCAGTATTTT. This translates into CASSPAGVTTDTQYF.

The V gene is TRBV27, the J gene TRBJ1-5; the match to TRBD1 covers 7 bases. The germline V gene encodes CDR1 MNHEY and CDR2 SMNVEV (reference sequence). The ends lost 6 bases at V and 7 bases at J; junction bases unmatched: 9. The CDR3 runs 14 residues. The CDR3 loop reads CASRGGTAGQPQHF. CDR3 coding DNA: TGTGCCAGCAGGGGGGGGACAGCGGGCCAGCCCCAGCATTTT.

The chain carries TRBV2 and TRBJ2-7; 11 bases are a match to TRBD1. V lost 3 bases and J lost 3; bases outside the gene matches: 7. The CDR3 runs 16 residues. CDR1 SNHLY and CDR2 FYNNEI come from the germline V gene. The CDR3 here is CASSEGTGTGGYEQYF. The CDR3 DNA sequence: TGTGCCAGCAGTGAGGGAACCGGGACAGGGGGCTACGAGCAGTACTTC.

This clone was recorded once. The rearrangement joins TRBV9 to TRBJ2-7; D is undetermined. The CDR3 loop spans 16 amino acids. V lost 3 bases and J 2 bases, leaving 18 bases between the germline ends. Germline CDR1 is SGDLS and CDR2 is YYNGEE. CDR3 coding DNA: TGTGCCAGCAGCGCGGACCCAGGTACCCGAACCTACGAGCAGTACTTC. It is translated as CASSADPGTRTYEQYF.

The J gene is TRBJ2-1, the V gene TRBV7-2; the D gene is possibly TRBD2 (6 bases). Trimming left V 2 bases short and J 0 bases short, with 14 bases between. Germline CDR1 and CDR2: SGHTA and FQGNSA. The CDR3 runs 17 residues. As DNA, the CDR3 is TGTGCCAGCAGCTTATTACTAGCACCGAGCTCCTACAATGAGCAGTTCTTC. Translated: CASSLLLAPSSYNEQFF. The variable domain in full, completed from reference TRBV7-2 and TRBJ2-1, reads GAGVSQSPSNKVTEKGKDVELRCDPISGHTALYWYRQSLGQGLEFLIYFQGNSAPDKSGLPSDRFSAERTGGSVSTLTIQRTQQEDSAVYLCASSLLLAPSSYNEQFFGPGTRLTVL.

This clone was picked up one time. The rearrangement uses TRBV14 and TRBJ2-7; TRBD2 aligns across 10 bases. This CDR3 contains 20 residues. V shed 3 bases, J shed 2 bases, and the junction held 19 bases outside the gene matches. CDR1 and CDR2 (germline): SGHDN, FVKESK. The CDR3 sequence is CASSHPHLGTSERAPYEQYF. CDR3 coding DNA: TGTGCCAGCAGCCACCCCCATCTGGGGACTAGCGAGAGAGCCCCCTACGAGCAGTACTTC.

This clone has a single count. The rearrangement links TRBV2 to TRBJ2-3; no clear D gene. The CDR3 is 11 amino acids. The V end was cut by 8 bases, the J end by 7 bases, with 10 bases between. Germline V gene lookup returns CDR1 SNHLY and CDR2 FYNNEI. In DNA form, the CDR3 reads TGTGCCAGCTTCGCTCAGTATACGCAGTATTTT. This gives the protein CASFAQYTQYF.

This clone appeared a single time. This chain uses TRBV7-9 with TRBJ2-1; 9 positions match TRBD1. The CDR3 totals 16 residues. The V and J ends lost 5 bases and 3 bases, in that order; junction bases with no gene match: 8. Looked up from germline, CDR1 is SEHNR and CDR2 is FQNEAQ (reference sequence). Here the CDR3 DNA reads TGTGCCAGCAGCGGTCCGGGACAGGGTAACTACAATGAGCAGTTCTTC. This sequence encodes CASSGPGQGNYNEQFF.

This clone was counted once. This chain connects TRBV6-1 to TRBJ2-1; weak D call: TRBD2 (6 bases). Germline CDR1 and CDR2: MNHNS and SASEGT. CDR3 length: 15 residues. V lost 3 bases and J 3 bases, leaving 12 bases between the germline ends. CDR3 residues: CASSESSGDYNEQFF. For the CDR3, the DNA is TGTGCCAGCAGTGAGAGTAGCGGAGACTACAATGAGCAGTTCTTC.

V gene TRBV5-8 combines with J gene TRBJ2-7, with D hard to call. V lost 5 bases and J 0 bases, leaving 9 bases between the germline ends. This CDR3 has 13 residues. CDR1 SGHTS and CDR2 YDEGEE come from the germline V gene. This chain's CDR3 is CASRAASSYEQYF. The CDR3, as DNA: TGTGCCAGCAGGGCGGCTAGCTCCTACGAGCAGTACTTC.

The V and J genes are TRBV4-3 and TRBJ1-4; 8 nucleotides line up with TRBD1. The germline CDR1 and CDR2 sequences are LGHNA and YSLEER. The trim removed 4 bases at V and 3 bases at J, leaving 22 bases unmatched. CDR3 length equals 21 residues. The CDR3 spells CASSLQSDVSPGGRSNEKLFF. CDR3 coding DNA: TGCGCCAGCAGCCTTCAGTCCGACGTATCCCCAGGGGGCAGGTCTAATGAAAAACTGTTTTTT.

This sequence joins TRBV5-6 and TRBJ2-1, with 8 bases fitting TRBD1. This CDR3 has 16 amino acids. The V and J ends lost 2 bases and 2 bases, in that order; junction bases with no gene match: 6. Per the germline V gene, CDR1 is SGHDT and CDR2 is YYEEEE. CDR3 DNA sequence: TGTGCCAGCAGCTTTCCGGACAGGGAGGCCTACAATGAGCAGTTCTTC. It specifies CASSFPDREAYNEQFF. The whole variable domain, filled in from reference TRBV5-6 and TRBJ2-1, reads DAGVTQSPTHLIKTRGQQVTLRCSPKSGHDTVSWYQQALGQGPQFIFQYYEEEERQRGNFPDRFSGHQFPNYSSELNVNALLLGDSALYLCASSFPDREAYNEQFFGPGTRLTVL.